These T cell receptor beta chains were read from a single sample in a study of stem cell transplantation in POMP-related autoinflammatory disease. Sequenced by immunoSEQ multiplex PCR; TCRdb stores in-frame clones only, minus some. Of about 6,900 clones in the sample, roughly 87% were seen once. Material for sequencing was a CXCR5-defined cell subset from PBMCs. These receptors were collected from a human donor in good health. The CDR3 runs from the conserved cysteine through the conserved F or W. Fields, in order: D gene, J gene, CDR3 length, clone size, V gene, CDR3 DNA, CDR3 protein. The D gene is left open where the match is weak. Not all rows give a size; the values are once, few, many and, for expanded clones, a class.

-,TRBJ1-2,12,-,TRBV10-3,TGTGCCATCAGTGCGGAGAACTATGGCTACACCTTC,CAISAENYGYTF
-,TRBJ1-5,15,-,TRBV9,TGTGCCAGCAGCGTAAGTGGGGGGCTCAATCAGCCCCAGCATTTT,CASSVSGGLNQPQHF
-,TRBJ1-1,11,once,TRBV20-1,TGCAGTGCCTTAGGCAGCACTGAAGCTTTCTTT,CSALGSTEAFF
-,TRBJ2-7,14,-,TRBV7-2,TGTGCCAGCAGCTTTCGGAAGGGTCTGCACGAGCAGTACTTC,CASSFRKGLHEQYF
TRBD2,TRBJ2-3,14,-,TRBV9,TGTGCCAGCAGCGTAGGGACTAGCGGAGATACGCAGTATTTT,CASSVGTSGDTQYF
TRBD1,TRBJ1-2,13,-,TRBV30,TGTGCCTGGAGTGTTGTAGGGGGCGCAGGCTACACCTTC,CAWSVVGGAGYTF
-,TRBJ1-2,22,-,TRBV21-1,TGTGCCAGCAGCAAAGCGCGTGGCAGGGGGCGCGTCGGTCCTTTCTCTAACTATGGCTACACCTTC,CASSKARGRGRVGPFSNYGYTF
-,TRBJ1-1,13,-,TRBV9,TGTGCCAGCAAGAAGAGCATGAACACTGAAGCTTTCTTT,CASKKSMNTEAFF
-,TRBJ1-6,15,-,TRBV30,TGTGCCTGGAGCGAGACATTTCTTAATAATTCACCCCTCCACTTT,CAWSETFLNNSPLHF
-,TRBJ1-1,16,few,TRBV7-9,TGTGCCAGCAGCCCCTCCGCGGCACCTACGAACACTGAAGCTTTCTTT,CASSPSAAPTNTEAFF
-,TRBJ2-7,14,-,TRBV7-3,TGTGCCAGCAGCTCGCTTTCGGACAACTACGAGCAGTACTTC,CASSSLSDNYEQYF
-,TRBJ1-2,17,-,TRBV4-1,TGCGCCAGCAGCCAAGAAGCGGCTCCTCGGGCTAACTATGGCTACACCTTC,CASSQEAAPRANYGYTF
-,TRBJ1-1,13,-,TRBV2,TGTGCCAGCAGGCCCCACGGGCGGACTGAAGCTTTCTTT,CASRPHGRTEAFF
TRBD1,TRBJ1-1,13,-,TRBV5-4,TGTGCCAGCAGCTTACGCCCCCAGGGGGAAGGTTTCTTT,CASSLRPQGEGFF
TRBD2,TRBJ2-1,15,-,TRBV7-9,TGTGCCAGCAGCCCGGACTCCGGGGGGTACAATGAGCAGTTCTTC,CASSPDSGGYNEQFF
TRBD2,TRBJ2-7,17,-,TRBV11-2,TGTGCCAGCAGCCCAAAAACCCCCGGGGGGGGTGCCTACGAGCAGTACTTC,CASSPKTPGGGAYEQYF
-,TRBJ2-4,15,few,TRBV28,TGTGCCAGCAGTTTACCCCTAGGGGACAAAAACATTCAGTACTTC,CASSLPLGDKNIQYF
-,TRBJ1-5,14,-,TRBV11-2,TGTGCCAGCAGCTTAACACAAAGCAATCAGCCCCAGCATTTT,CASSLTQSNQPQHF
TRBD1,TRBJ1-1,18,-,TRBV25-1,TGTGCCAGCAGTGAATATATGGAGGGGACACAGGGGGCCGGTGAAGCTTTCTTT,CASSEYMEGTQGAGEAFF
TRBD1,TRBJ1-2,21,-,TRBV9,TGTGCCAGCAGCGTATTCCCCTATGAATCGCTGGGGTGGCAGGGGGCCTATGGCTACACCTTC,CASSVFPYESLGWQGAYGYTF
TRBD2,TRBJ2-3,14,once,TRBV6-5,TGTGCCAGCCGTCTTTCGGGGGGACGAGATACGCAGTATTTT,CASRLSGGRDTQYF
-,TRBJ2-5,13,-,TRBV7-2,TGTGCCAGCAGCTTCTGGCAGGTGGAGACCCAGTACTTC,CASSFWQVETQYF
-,TRBJ1-5,14,-,TRBV4-2,TGTGCCAGCAGCCAAGATCAGGGCCAGGGTGAAGAGCATTTT,CASSQDQGQGEEHF
TRBD2,TRBJ2-5,13,-,TRBV6-6,TGTGCCAGCCGGCTAGCGGGGGGGGAGACCCAGTACTTC,CASRLAGGETQYF
-,TRBJ1-4,16,-,TRBV4-1,TGCGCCAGCAGCCTGGGGCTGCGGGGGGCGCGCGAAAAACTGTTTTTT,CASSLGLRGAREKLFF
TRBD2,TRBJ2-5,15,-,TRBV2,TGTGCCAGCAGGAAAGGAGGACTAGCGGTAGAGACCCAGTACTTC,CASRKGGLAVETQYF
TRBD1,TRBJ1-1,17,-,TRBV9,TGTGCCAGCAGCGTAGGGCTGCGGGACAGGTCTGACACTGAAGCTTTCTTT,CASSVGLRDRSDTEAFF
-,TRBJ1-4,13,-,TRBV2,TGTGCCAGCGCCCTCAGGTCCTACGGGGGACTGTTTTTT,CASALRSYGGLFF
-,TRBJ2-3,15,-,TRBV5-5,TGTGCCAGCAGCTTGGGTATAGTGTATGCAGATACGCAGTATTTT,CASSLGIVYADTQYF
-,TRBJ1-6,15,few,TRBV6-5,TGTGCCAGCAGTTCTCTGGGGGAGGGAAATTCACCCCTCCACTTT,CASSSLGEGNSPLHF
-,TRBJ2-1,17,-,TRBV5-6,TGTGCCAGCAGCCCATCCTTTCGGGGGAGCTCCTACAATGAGCAGTTCTTC,CASSPSFRGSSYNEQFF
TRBD1,TRBJ1-6,14,-,TRBV6-1,TGTGCCAGCAGTATGACAGGGGGCGATTCACCCCTCCACTTT,CASSMTGGDSPLHF
-,TRBJ2-1,15,-,TRBV7-9,TGTGCCAGCAGCACCCTTGGGGGCGCACACAATGATCAGTTCTTC,CASSTLGGAHNDQFF
-,TRBJ1-2,17,-,TRBV19,TGTGCCAGTAGTATAAGTTTGGCAGCATACACGCTCTATGGCTACACCTTC,CASSISLAAYTLYGYTF
TRBD2,TRBJ2-7,15,few,TRBV7-6,TGTGCCAGCAGACTACTAGCGGGGGGGCGCGACGAGCAGTACTTC,CASRLLAGGRDEQYF
TRBD1,TRBJ1-6,15,-,TRBV9,TGTGCCAGCAGCACATCTTCAGGGGGCCCTTCACCCCTCCACTTT,CASSTSSGGPSPLHF
-,TRBJ2-5,15,once,TRBV14,TGTGCCAGCAGCCAAGAAATAGGGGCGAGAGAGACCCAGTACTTC,CASSQEIGARETQYF
TRBD2,TRBJ2-1,15,-,TRBV10-3,TGTGCCATCAGTGAGGCGGGACTAGCTTACAATGAGCAGTTCTTC,CAISEAGLAYNEQFF
-,TRBJ1-6,12,-,TRBV28,TGTGCCACACAGGCGAGAATTCCGGCCCTCCACTTT,CATQARIPALHF
-,TRBJ1-3,12,few,TRBV28,TGTGCCAGCACACAGGCTGGAAACACCATATATTTT,CASTQAGNTIYF
TRBD2,TRBJ2-1,16,-,TRBV11-1,TGTGCCAGCAGCTTAATAGCGGGGGCCACCTACAATGAGCAGTTCTTC,CASSLIAGATYNEQFF
TRBD1,TRBJ1-5,14,-,TRBV9,TGTGCCAGCAGCATCGGGACAGGGGTCGGGCCCCAGCATTTT,CASSIGTGVGPQHF
-,TRBJ1-1,15,-,TRBV7-9,TGTGCCAGCAGCTTAGCGTCGGGGGCGGACACTGAAGCTTTCTTT,CASSLASGADTEAFF
-,TRBJ2-3,13,-,TRBV11-2,TGTGCCAGCAGCTTACCCTGGGCAGATACGCAGTATTTT,CASSLPWADTQYF
-,TRBJ1-6,15,-,TRBV27,TGTGCCAGCAGGGTCGGGACCTCCTATAATTCACCCCTCCACTTT,CASRVGTSYNSPLHF
TRBD1,TRBJ1-4,16,-,TRBV4-1,TGCGCCAGCAGCCAAGAGGGAACAGGGGCTAATGAAAAACTGTTTTTT,CASSQEGTGANEKLFF
TRBD1,TRBJ1-2,18,-,TRBV14,TGTGCCAGCAGCCAAGACCGGGACAGGGGCCTGACTAACTATGGCTACACCTTC,CASSQDRDRGLTNYGYTF
-,TRBJ1-1,13,once,TRBV6-5,TGTGCCAGCGCAGAGGACCTGAACACTGAAGCTTTCTTT,CASAEDLNTEAFF
-,TRBJ2-1,12,-,TRBV28,TGTGCCAGCAGCCGTACTAGTTCTGAGCAGTTCTTC,CASSRTSSEQFF
TRBD1,TRBJ2-1,15,-,TRBV9,TGTGCCAGCAGCGTAGAGGGACAGGGGCGGAATGAGCAGTTCTTC,CASSVEGQGRNEQFF
-,TRBJ2-7,13,-,TRBV5-7,TGTGCCAGCAGCTTGGCGGCCAGCCACGAGCAGTACTTC,CASSLAASHEQYF
-,TRBJ2-3,18,-,TRBV4-1,TGCGCCAGCAGCCAAGGCCCGGCGCGGGGCCTTGGCACAGATACGCAGTATTTT,CASSQGPARGLGTDTQYF
-,TRBJ1-2,12,-,TRBV29-1,TGCAGCGTTGTTTGGGCTTTCTATGGCTACACCTTC,CSVVWAFYGYTF
TRBD1,TRBJ1-4,16,few,TRBV7-9,TGTGCCAGCAGCCTCGGACAGGCACCCTCTAATGAAAAACTGTTTTTT,CASSLGQAPSNEKLFF
-,TRBJ1-6,13,few,TRBV30,TGTGCCTGGAGTGTTCATGGTAATTCACCCCTCCACTTT,CAWSVHGNSPLHF
-,TRBJ2-4,14,-,TRBV6-5,TGTGCCAGCAGACAAACGGGGGGCGGGAACATTCAGTACTTC,CASRQTGGGNIQYF
-,TRBJ1-1,11,-,TRBV19,TGTGCCAGTAGTACGAGGGCTGAAGCTTTCTTT,CASSTRAEAFF
-,TRBJ2-3,16,-,TRBV4-1,TGCGCCAGCAGCCAAGGGTTTCTGGCTAGCACAGATACGCAGTATTTT,CASSQGFLASTDTQYF